These T cell receptor beta chains were read from a single sample in a study of blood T cells in healthy people across ages. TCRdb recomputed calls from the 5' RACE reads with MiXCR, one row per CDR3 protein. The sample shows about 290,000 distinct CDR3 sequences, about 25% of them seen only once. Sequenced input: blood. The receptors were sampled from a woman in her seventies in good health. The CDR3 runs from the conserved cysteine through the conserved F or W. D genes are given only for firm matches. A row's size may be missing; if present it is once, few, many or a size class.

J gene: TRBJ2-6; D gene: -; V gene: TRBV7-2; clone size: few; CDR3 DNA: TGTGCCAGCAGCCTGAGTGGAGCTGGGGCCAACGTCCTGACTTTC; CDR3 protein: CASSLSGAGANVLTF
J gene: TRBJ2-5; D gene: TRBD2; V gene: TRBV4-2; clone size: -; CDR3 DNA: TGTGCCAGCAGCCAAGTAGCAGATAGCGGGGCTCAAGAGACCCAGTACTTC; CDR3 protein: CASSQVADSGAQETQYF
J gene: TRBJ2-1; D gene: TRBD2; V gene: TRBV9; clone size: once; CDR3 DNA: TGTGCCAGCAGCGTATCCCCACCGGGACTAGTAAGCAATGAGCAGTTCTTC; CDR3 protein: CASSVSPPGLVSNEQFF
J gene: TRBJ1-6; D gene: -; V gene: TRBV28; clone size: few; CDR3 DNA: TGTGCCAGCAGCTCTGTTGTCAACGGCTATTCACCCCTCCACTTT; CDR3 protein: CASSSVVNGYSPLHF
J gene: TRBJ2-1; D gene: TRBD2; V gene: TRBV6-5; clone size: -; CDR3 DNA: TGTGCCAGCAGTTACTTTAGCGGGCAAAGGGAATACAATGAGCAGTTCTTC; CDR3 protein: CASSYFSGQREYNEQFF
J gene: TRBJ2-5; D gene: TRBD2; V gene: TRBV5-1; clone size: -; CDR3 DNA: TGCGCCAGCAGCTCCGGACTAGCGGGAAACAGACCCCCAGAGACCCAGTACTTC; CDR3 protein: CASSSGLAGNRPPETQYF
J gene: TRBJ1-3; D gene: -; V gene: TRBV7-9; clone size: few; CDR3 DNA: TGTGCCAGCAGCTTATTTCTTGGAAACACCATATATTTT; CDR3 protein: CASSLFLGNTIYF
J gene: TRBJ2-1; D gene: -; V gene: TRBV11-2; clone size: -; CDR3 DNA: TGTGCCAGCAGCTTAATTGGTGAGAAGCAGTTCTTC; CDR3 protein: CASSLIGEKQFF
J gene: TRBJ2-3; D gene: TRBD2; V gene: TRBV2; clone size: many; CDR3 DNA: TGTGCCAGCAGTGGCGCGACTAGCGGGGCGGATACGCAGTATTTT; CDR3 protein: CASSGATSGADTQYF
J gene: TRBJ2-5; D gene: -; V gene: TRBV28; clone size: -; CDR3 DNA: TGTGCCAGCAGTACTCAGGGCCCGACTCGGGCCCAGTACTTC; CDR3 protein: CASSTQGPTRAQYF
J gene: TRBJ2-3; D gene: TRBD2; V gene: TRBV7-2; clone size: few; CDR3 DNA: TGTGCCAGCAGCTTAGATTTTAGCGGGCTCGTGACGCAGTATTTT; CDR3 protein: CASSLDFSGLVTQYF
J gene: TRBJ2-1; D gene: TRBD1; V gene: TRBV15; clone size: -; CDR3 DNA: TGTGCCACCAGTAGAGATTTTGGGCAGGGGGCCGAAAATGAGCAGTTCTTC; CDR3 protein: CATSRDFGQGAENEQFF
J gene: TRBJ2-1; D gene: -; V gene: TRBV24-1; clone size: -; CDR3 DNA: TGTGCCACCGACCTGGGGGGGCGAAACAATGAGCAGTTCTTC; CDR3 protein: CATDLGGRNNEQFF
J gene: TRBJ2-1; D gene: -; V gene: TRBV29-1; clone size: -; CDR3 DNA: TGCAGCGTTGACAGGGTCTCCGGGTCCTACAATGAGCAGTTCTTC; CDR3 protein: CSVDRVSGSYNEQFF
J gene: TRBJ1-3; D gene: -; V gene: TRBV5-5; clone size: -; CDR3 DNA: TGTGCCAGCAGCTTGGACGGGTTCAGGAGGAACACCATATATTTT; CDR3 protein: CASSLDGFRRNTIYF
J gene: TRBJ1-4; D gene: TRBD1; V gene: TRBV5-1; clone size: -; CDR3 DNA: TGCGCCAGCAGCCTGGTGGTGGGGACAGAGAATGAAAAACTGTTTTTT; CDR3 protein: CASSLVVGTENEKLFF
J gene: TRBJ2-2; D gene: -; V gene: TRBV28; clone size: -; CDR3 DNA: TGTGCCAGCAGGATAGACCCGTCGAACACCGGGGAGCTGTTTTTT; CDR3 protein: CASRIDPSNTGELFF